This entry features one T cell receptor beta chain sequence. What it recognizes is unknown. Assay used: immunoSEQ multiplex PCR; TCRdb lists only in-frame clones, some missing. Of under 90,000 clones listed, 75% to 90% are singletons. The data are from a study of T cell responses to AZD1222 COVID-19 vaccine. Study-wide points: Spike-specific TCR repertoires showed rising breadth and depth after two AZD1222 doses. Seropositive status at baseline applied to only 5 or 6 AZD1222 recipients.

The analysis combined second doses at about 4 or about 12 weeks. The V and J ends lost 5 bases and 2 bases respectively, with 12 bases between them. This CDR3 has 14 amino acids. Germline CDR1 and CDR2: SEHNR and FQNEAQ (reference sequence). This sequence joins TRBV7-9 and TRBJ2-5; D may match TRBD1 or TRBD2 (5 bases each). The specimen comprised peripheral blood, sampled 28 days after the second AZD1222 dose. This TCR came from an adult who received the AZD1222 COVID-19 vaccine. CDR3 coding DNA: TGTGCCAGCAGCCTCAGGGAGACGCAAGAGACCCAGTACTTC. Its protein product is CASSLRETQETQYF.